These 25 T cell receptor beta chains were all obtained from the same sample, sequenced in a study of T cells in Graves' hyperthyroidism and ophthalmopathy. Amplified regions were TCR beta CDR3 sequences from RNA transcripts. The HTBI primer set was used in a first-round RT-PCR of the TCR CDR3. TCRdb itself ran the multiplex PCR reads through MiXCR, one entry per CDR3 protein. The sample includes about 270,000 distinct CDR3 sequences, 20% to 25% of them seen just once. The specimen sequenced was blood. Receptor source: a man aged 25 to 45 with Graves' ophthalmopathy.

The chain links TRBV6-1 to TRBJ2-7; possible D gene TRBD1, 6 bases. The V gene's germline CDR1 is MNHNS and CDR2 SASEGT. V lost 5 bases to trimming and J lost 4 bases, with 18 bases between them. This CDR3 has 15 residues. DNA for the CDR3: TGTGCCAGCAGTCCTCAGGGGATTCTCCTTTACGAGCAGTACTTC. It is translated as CASSPQGILLYEQYF.

The chain carries TRBV6-1 and TRBJ1-5; weak D call: TRBD1 (6 bases). Trimming removed 3 bases at V and 7 bases at J, with 13 bases between. Germline V lookup: CDR1 MNHNS, CDR2 SASEGT. There are 14 residues in the CDR3. The CDR3 bases are TGTGCCAGCAGTGATTCAGGGGATTCGCAGCCCCAGCATTTT. Translation: CASSDSGDSQPQHF.

The J gene is TRBJ1-5, the V gene TRBV20-1, with D tentatively TRBD1 (6 bases). CDR3 length: 13 amino acids. V was pared by 4 bases and J by 6 bases, with 13 bases between. The germline CDR1 and CDR2 sequences are DFQATT and SNEGSKA (reference sequence). CDR3 DNA sequence: TGCAGTGCTACGGGACACGGTAGTCAGCCCCAGCATTTT. Encoded protein: CSATGHGSQPQHF.

On this clonotype: One junction end disagrees with the germline gene, perhaps due to a read error. The chain couples TRBV19 to TRBJ1-5, with D tentatively TRBD1 (5 bases). Germline values: CDR1 LNHDA, CDR2 SQIVND (reference sequence). CDR3 length: 15 amino acids. The CDR3 is CASSQDNRKNQPRHF. The DNA for the CDR3 is TGTGCCAGTAGTCAGGACAATCGCAAGAATCAGCCCCGGCATTTT.

This clonotype was detected ten times or more. The chain couples TRBV7-9 to TRBJ2-1; TRBD2 might be the D (6 bases). Germline V CDR1 and CDR2: SEHNR, FQNEAQ (reference sequence). The CDR3 totals 16 residues. Trimming pared 1 base from V and 5 bases from J, leaving 15 bases between. The chain's CDR3 is CASSLGVAGNNNEQFF. CDR3 nucleotides: TGTGCCAGCAGCTTAGGGGTTGCGGGAAATAACAATGAGCAGTTCTTC.

The V gene is TRBV9, the J gene TRBJ1-2; 8 bases agree with TRBD1. With 4 bases clipped from V and 6 bases from J, the junction kept 8 bases outside the gene matches. This CDR3 has 14 amino acids. From germline, CDR1 is SGDLS and CDR2 YYNGEE. The DNA for the CDR3 is TGTGCCAGCAGCCTTCGGACAGGGCGGGATGGCTACACCTTC. As protein: CASSLRTGRDGYTF.

The table lists this clonotype with a few counts. The chain has TRBV2 and TRBJ1-6; D call uncertain. In germline, CDR1 is SNHLY, CDR2 FYNNEI. This CDR3 spans 14 amino acids. V lost 6 bases and J 8 bases, leaving 14 bases between the germline ends. CDR3 sequence: CASSQTRSHSPLHF. The CDR3 nucleotides read TGTGCCAGCAGCCAAACTAGATCTCATTCACCCCTCCACTTT.

The chain carries TRBV7-9 and TRBJ2-5, with D possibly called TRBD1 or TRBD2 (5 bases each). Germline V lookup: CDR1 SEHNR, CDR2 FQNEAQ (reference sequence). This CDR3 contains 14 residues. Deletions cut 5 bases from V and 5 bases from J, with 15 bases between. CDR3 bases: TGTGCCAGCAGCCGGGACCTCAGGCAGGAGACCCAGTACTTC. Its protein product is CASSRDLRQETQYF.

This clonotype was seen a handful of times. The rearrangement uses TRBV5-5 and TRBJ2-6; D unresolved. This CDR3 spans 16 amino acids. Germline CDR1 SGHKS, CDR2 YYEKEE (reference sequence). Trimming took 5 bases from V and 3 from J, leaving 15 bases between them. CDR3 sequence: CASSSSGGNGANVLTF. The CDR3 DNA is TGTGCCAGCAGTTCCTCAGGTGGGAATGGGGCCAACGTCCTGACTTTC.

This clonotype was seen a handful of times. V is TRBV20-1 and J is TRBJ2-7; 7 bases fit TRBD2. Losses at the gene ends were 5 bases for V and 5 bases for J; bases not matched to a gene: 15. Germline V gene data show CDR1 as DFQATT and CDR2 as SNEGSKA (reference sequence). This CDR3 comprises 15 residues. The CDR3 coding sequence is TGCAGTGCTTTACCCCGGGGCGGGGGACCTAACGAGCAGTACTTC. Amino acid sequence: CSALPRGGGPNEQYF.

This clonotype has just a few counts. The chain has TRBV6-6 and TRBJ1-1; no clear D gene. Trimming removed 2 bases at V and 6 bases at J, with 4 bases between. The CDR3 contains 11 residues. The germline CDR1 and CDR2 sequences are MNHNY and SVGAGI (reference sequence). The chain's CDR3 is CASSYRAEAFF. The CDR3 coding sequence is TGTGCCAGCAGTTACAGGGCTGAAGCTTTCTTT.

This clonotype was counted between two and nine times. The V and J genes are TRBV18 and TRBJ1-1, with TRBD1 matching 8 bases. V lost 3 bases to trimming and J lost 1 base; unmatched junction nucleotides: 4. The CDR3 is made up of 15 amino acids. CDR1 is KGHSH and CDR2 is LQKENI in the germline V gene. CDR3 nucleotide sequence: TGTGCCAGCTCACCTCGGACAGGGCCGAACACTGAAGCTTTCTTT. Its protein product is CASSPRTGPNTEAFF.

The genes are TRBV15 and TRBJ2-2; D is uncertain. CDR1 is LNHNV, CDR2 YYDKDF, per germline (reference sequence). The V and J ends lost 4 bases and 0 bases respectively, with 6 bases between them. The CDR3 contains 14 residues. DNA of the CDR3: TGTGCCACCAGCAATGCGGCGAACACCGGGGAGCTGTTTTTT. Its translation is CATSNAANTGELFF.

This clonotype occurred once. V gene TRBV24-1 combines with J gene TRBJ2-7, with unresolved D. This CDR3 is 11 amino acids long. Germline assignment: CDR1 KGHDR and CDR2 SFDVKD. Trimming cost V 4 bases and J 3 bases, with 3 bases left between them. CDR3 sequence (DNA): TGTGCCACCAGTGACAACTACGAGCAGTACTTC. This sequence encodes CATSDNYEQYF.

This clonotype was detected ten times or more. This chain uses TRBV6-1 with TRBJ2-5; 11 bases are a match to TRBD2. The trim removed 6 bases at V and 13 bases at J, leaving 7 bases unmatched. This CDR3 contains 12 residues. Germline CDR1 is MNHNS and CDR2 is SASEGT. CDR3 sequence (DNA): TGTGCCAGCAGAGGGACTAGCGGCCTCCCGTACTTC. Residues: CASRGTSGLPYF.

The sample holds a few counts of this clonotype. The chain recombines TRBV7-3 with TRBJ2-7; 7 bases map to TRBD1. This CDR3 spans 16 amino acids. Germline values: CDR1 SGHTA, CDR2 FQGTGA. V lost 5 bases to trimming and J lost 2 bases; unmatched junction nucleotides: 12. CDR3 loop: CASSRKIGQVPYEQYF. The CDR3 bases are TGTGCCAGCAGCCGAAAAATAGGACAGGTACCCTACGAGCAGTACTTC. The entire variable domain, with the rest obtained from reference TRBV7-3 and TRBJ2-7, is as follows: GAGVSQTPSNKVTEKGKYVELRCDPISGHTALYWYRQSLGQGPEFLIYFQGTGAADDSGLPNDRFFAVRPEGSVSTLKIQRTERGDSAVYLCASSRKIGQVPYEQYFGPGTRLTVT.

This chain connects TRBV20-1 to TRBJ2-1, with D possibly TRBD1 on 5 matching bases. The V gene lost 5 bases and the J gene lost 6 bases, with 17 bases spanning the gap. CDR1 and CDR2 (germline): DFQATT, SNEGSKA (reference sequence). The CDR3 runs to 14 residues. The CDR3 is CSAGSGIVGNEQFF. The CDR3 nucleotides are TGCAGTGCTGGATCAGGGATTGTCGGCAATGAGCAGTTCTTC.

This chain links TRBV19 with TRBJ1-2; 9 bases align to TRBD1. Germline V gene data show CDR1 as LNHDA and CDR2 as SQIVND (reference sequence). V lost 6 bases and J lost 9; bases outside the gene matches: 8. CDR3 length: 13 residues. The CDR3 DNA sequence: TGTGCCAGTAGAGGGACAGGGACTAGCAGCTACACCTTC. Encoded protein: CASRGTGTSSYTF.

This sequence joins TRBV18 and TRBJ1-5; 9 bases fit TRBD1. CDR1 and CDR2 from the germline V gene are KGHSH and LQKENI. This CDR3 spans 15 amino acids. V trimming: 2 bases; J trimming: 4 bases; junction bases outside the gene matches: 3. For the CDR3, the DNA is TGTGCCAGCTCACCATCGACAGGGGGAAATCAGCCCCAGCATTTT. This codes for CASSPSTGGNQPQHF.

V usage is TRBV12-3 or TRBV12-4 and J usage is TRBJ2-5; D uncertain. This CDR3 is 14 amino acids long. The V gene lost 3 bases and the J gene lost 4 bases, with 12 bases spanning the gap. The DNA for the CDR3 is TGTGCCAGCAGTTTGAGTATAGGTCGAGAGACCCAGTACTTC. Its translation: CASSLSIGRETQYF.

This clonotype was observed at least ten times. The chain links TRBV18 to TRBJ1-3; D is uncertain. Germline V gene lookup returns CDR1 KGHSH and CDR2 LQKENI. CDR3 length: 14 amino acids. V dropped 3 bases and J dropped 8 bases, with 14 bases sitting between them. The DNA for the CDR3 is TGTGCCAGCTCACCTAGGACGGACCAATACACCATATATTTT. It codes for CASSPRTDQYTIYF.

This clonotype showed up many times. J is TRBJ2-7 and V is TRBV11-1; 8 bases agree with TRBD2. V lost 5 bases, J lost 0 bases, and 9 bases stayed unmatched. This CDR3 comprises 16 residues. Looked up from germline, CDR1 is SGHAT and CDR2 is FQDESV (reference sequence). This chain's CDR3 is CASSPLTSAHSYEQYF. The DNA for the CDR3 is TGTGCCAGCAGCCCCTTGACTAGCGCGCACTCCTACGAGCAGTACTTC.

This clonotype was seen repeatedly, ten times or more. The chain links TRBV20-1 to TRBJ2-3; no clear D. Germline lookup yields CDR1 DFQATT and CDR2 SNEGSKA (reference sequence). Trimming took off 6 bases at V and 2 bases at J, with 9 bases between the two ends. The CDR3 covers 12 residues. For the CDR3, the DNA is TGCAGTGCCGTGGTTCCCACAGATACGCAGTATTTT. Translated, it gives CSAVVPTDTQYF.

The chain joins TRBV4-2 to TRBJ2-3; tentatively, D is TRBD1 (7 bases). Trimming removed 8 bases from V and 5 bases from J, with 20 bases in between. This CDR3 has 15 amino acids. Germline V CDR1 and CDR2: LGHNA, YNFKEQ. The CDR3 region is CASGGTALMGDTQYF. DNA for the CDR3: TGTGCCAGCGGGGGGACAGCCCTTATGGGAGATACGCAGTATTTT.

The CDR3 protein is CASSPPGQGSGELFF. CDR3 sequence (DNA): TGTGCCAGCAGTCCACCGGGACAGGGGTCCGGGGAGCTGTTTTTT. The chain joins TRBV28 to TRBJ2-2; 10 bases map to TRBD1. CDR3 length equals 15 residues. CDR1 is MDHEN and CDR2 is SYDVKM in the germline V gene. Trimming cost V 5 bases and J 6 bases; bases outside gene matches: 6.